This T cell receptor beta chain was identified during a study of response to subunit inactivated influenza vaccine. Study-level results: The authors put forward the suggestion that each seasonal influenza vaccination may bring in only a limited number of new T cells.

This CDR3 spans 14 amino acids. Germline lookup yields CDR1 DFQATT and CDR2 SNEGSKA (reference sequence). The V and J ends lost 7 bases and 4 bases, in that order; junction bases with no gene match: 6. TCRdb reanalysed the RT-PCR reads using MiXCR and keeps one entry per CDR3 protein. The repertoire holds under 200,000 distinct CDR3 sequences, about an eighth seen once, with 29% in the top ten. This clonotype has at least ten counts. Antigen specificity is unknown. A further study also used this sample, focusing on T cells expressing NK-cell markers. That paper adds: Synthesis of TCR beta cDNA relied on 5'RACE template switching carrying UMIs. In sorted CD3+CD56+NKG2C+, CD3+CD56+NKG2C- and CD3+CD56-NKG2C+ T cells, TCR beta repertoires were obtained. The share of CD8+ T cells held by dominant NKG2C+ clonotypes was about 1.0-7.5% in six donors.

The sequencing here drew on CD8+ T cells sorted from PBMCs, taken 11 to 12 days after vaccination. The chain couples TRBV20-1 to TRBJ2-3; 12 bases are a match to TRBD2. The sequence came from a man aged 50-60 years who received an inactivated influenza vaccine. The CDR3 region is CSVPSGRGPDTQYF. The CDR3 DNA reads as TGCAGTGTCCCTAGCGGGAGGGGCCCAGATACGCAGTATTTT.